The clone carrying this T cell receptor beta chain was observed a handful of times. Its antigen is not known. Here immunoSEQ multiplex PCR was the method, and the copy in TCRdb shows in-frame clones only, minus some. The sample includes more than 25,000 clones, 60% to 85% seen only once; the top ten take roughly 14%. V lost 7 bases, J lost 7 bases, and 11 bases stayed unmatched. CDR1 is MNHEY and CDR2 is SVGAGI in the germline V gene. The CDR3 runs to 15 residues. These data are taken from a study of CD4 T cells in relation to SARS-CoV-2 and coronaviruses. The unexposed donors gave CD4+ T cells in about 2010-2019, prior to COVID-19. After ten to eleven days of culture, CD4+ T cells were isolated. Half the medium was replaced with IL-2 medium on days 3 and 7. Overall study results and limits: The cross-reactivity analysis covered only spike protein, not other viral proteins.

Sequences were obtained from CD4+ T cells from PBMCs, cultured in vitro. This TCR was recovered from a human donor in good health. This chain connects TRBV6-5 to TRBJ2-7, with TRBD1 matching over 12 bases. The CDR3 nucleotides are TGTGCCAGCACCGTCGTGGGACAGGGGGCGAGTGAGCAGTACTTC. Protein product: CASTVVGQGASEQYF.